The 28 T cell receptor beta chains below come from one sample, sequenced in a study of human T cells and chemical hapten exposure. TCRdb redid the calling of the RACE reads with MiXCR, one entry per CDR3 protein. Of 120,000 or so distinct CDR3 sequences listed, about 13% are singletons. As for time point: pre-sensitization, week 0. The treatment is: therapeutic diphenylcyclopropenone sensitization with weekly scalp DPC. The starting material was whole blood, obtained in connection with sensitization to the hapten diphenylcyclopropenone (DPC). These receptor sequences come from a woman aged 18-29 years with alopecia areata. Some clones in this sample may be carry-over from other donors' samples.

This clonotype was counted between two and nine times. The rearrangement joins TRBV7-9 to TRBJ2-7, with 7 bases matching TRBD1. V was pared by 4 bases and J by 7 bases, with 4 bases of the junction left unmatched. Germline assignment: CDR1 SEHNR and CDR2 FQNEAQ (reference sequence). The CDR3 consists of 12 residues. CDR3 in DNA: TGTGCCAGCAGCTCACAGGGGCGGGAGCAGTACTTC. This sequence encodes CASSSQGREQYF.

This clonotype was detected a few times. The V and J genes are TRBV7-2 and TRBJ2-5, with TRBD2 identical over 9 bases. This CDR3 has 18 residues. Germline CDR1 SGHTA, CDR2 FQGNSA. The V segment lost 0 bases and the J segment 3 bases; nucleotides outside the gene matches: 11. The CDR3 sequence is CASSLAGISGGRKETQYF. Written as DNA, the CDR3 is TGTGCCAGCAGCTTAGCTGGAATTAGCGGGGGCCGGAAAGAGACCCAGTACTTC. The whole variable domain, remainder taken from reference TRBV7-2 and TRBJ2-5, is GAGVSQSPSNKVTEKGKDVELRCDPISGHTALYWYRQSLGQGLEFLIYFQGNSAPDKSGLPSDRFSAERTGGSVSTLTIQRTQQEDSAVYLCASSLAGISGGRKETQYFGPGTRLLVL.

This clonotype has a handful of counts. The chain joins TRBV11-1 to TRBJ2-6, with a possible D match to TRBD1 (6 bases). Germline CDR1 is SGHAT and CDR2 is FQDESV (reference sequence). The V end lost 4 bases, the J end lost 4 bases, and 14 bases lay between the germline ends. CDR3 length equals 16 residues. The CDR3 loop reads CASSYPGTPGANVLTF. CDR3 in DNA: TGTGCCAGCAGCTACCCCGGGACACCCGGGGCCAACGTCCTGACTTTC. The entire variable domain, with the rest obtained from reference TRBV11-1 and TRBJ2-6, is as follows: EAEVAQSPRYKITEKSQAVAFWCDPISGHATLYWYRQILGQGPELLVQFQDESVVDDSQLPKDRFSAERLKGVDSTLKIQPAELGDSAMYLCASSYPGTPGANVLTFGAGSRLTVL.

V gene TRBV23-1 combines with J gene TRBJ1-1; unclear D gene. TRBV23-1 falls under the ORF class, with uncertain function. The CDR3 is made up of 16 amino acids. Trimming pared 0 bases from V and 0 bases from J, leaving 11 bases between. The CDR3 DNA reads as TGCGCCAGCAGTCAATCGAGGCCGGGGATGAACACTGAAGCTTTCTTT. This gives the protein CASSQSRPGMNTEAFF.

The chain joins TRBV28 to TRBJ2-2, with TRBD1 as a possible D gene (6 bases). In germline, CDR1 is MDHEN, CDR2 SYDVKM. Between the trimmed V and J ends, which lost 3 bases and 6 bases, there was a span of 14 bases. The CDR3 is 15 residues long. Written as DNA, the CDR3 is TGTGCCAGCAGTTTGCCCCTGACAGGACCCGGGGAGCTGTTTTTT. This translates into CASSLPLTGPGELFF.

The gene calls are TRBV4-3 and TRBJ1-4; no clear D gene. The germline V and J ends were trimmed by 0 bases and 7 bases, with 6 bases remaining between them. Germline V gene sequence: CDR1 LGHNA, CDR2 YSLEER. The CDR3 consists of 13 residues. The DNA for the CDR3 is TGCGCCAGCAGCCAAGATTTTAGTGAAAAACTGTTTTTT. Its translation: CASSQDFSEKLFF.

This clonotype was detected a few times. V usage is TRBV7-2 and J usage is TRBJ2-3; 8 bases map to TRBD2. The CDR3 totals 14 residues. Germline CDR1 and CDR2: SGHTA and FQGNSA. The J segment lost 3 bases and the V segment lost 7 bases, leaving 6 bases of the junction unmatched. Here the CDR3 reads CASTSGLVTDTQYF. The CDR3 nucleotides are TGTGCCAGCACGTCGGGACTAGTAACAGATACGCAGTATTTT. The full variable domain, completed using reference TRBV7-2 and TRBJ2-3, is GAGVSQSPSNKVTEKGKDVELRCDPISGHTALYWYRQSLGQGLEFLIYFQGNSAPDKSGLPSDRFSAERTGGSVSTLTIQRTQQEDSAVYLCASTSGLVTDTQYFGPGTRLTVL.

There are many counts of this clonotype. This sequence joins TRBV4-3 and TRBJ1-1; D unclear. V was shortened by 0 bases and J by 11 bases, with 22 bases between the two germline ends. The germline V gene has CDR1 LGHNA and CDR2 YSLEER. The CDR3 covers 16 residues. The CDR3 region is CASSQDITGPKKTAFF. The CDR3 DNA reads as TGCGCCAGCAGCCAAGATATCACGGGCCCGAAAAAGACGGCTTTCTTT.

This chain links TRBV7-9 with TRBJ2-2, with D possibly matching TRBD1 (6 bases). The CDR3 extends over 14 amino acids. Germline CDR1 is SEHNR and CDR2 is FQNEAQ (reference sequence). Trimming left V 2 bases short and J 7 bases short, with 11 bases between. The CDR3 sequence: CASSLYRDNGELFF. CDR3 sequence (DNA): TGTGCCAGCAGCTTATACCGGGACAACGGGGAGCTGTTTTTT. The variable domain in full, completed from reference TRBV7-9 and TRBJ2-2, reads DTGVSQNPRHKITKRGQNVTFRCDPISEHNRLYWYRQTLGQGPEFLTYFQNEAQLEKSRLLSDRFSAERPKGSFSTLEIQRTEQGDSAMYLCASSLYRDNGELFFGEGSRLTVL.

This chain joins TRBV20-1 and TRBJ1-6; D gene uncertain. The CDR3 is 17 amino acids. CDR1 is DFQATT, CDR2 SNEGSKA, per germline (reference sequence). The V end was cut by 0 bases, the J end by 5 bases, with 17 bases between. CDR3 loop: CSARDHRGSRNNSPLHF. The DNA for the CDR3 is TGCAGTGCTAGAGATCATCGGGGATCGAGGAATAATTCACCCCTCCACTTT.

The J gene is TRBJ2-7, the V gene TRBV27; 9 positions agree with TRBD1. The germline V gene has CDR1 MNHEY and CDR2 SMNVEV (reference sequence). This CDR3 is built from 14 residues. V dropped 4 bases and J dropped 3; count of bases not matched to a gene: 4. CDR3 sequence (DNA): TGTGCCAGCAGTTCGACAGGGGGTGGCTACGAGCAGTACTTC. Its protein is CASSSTGGGYEQYF.

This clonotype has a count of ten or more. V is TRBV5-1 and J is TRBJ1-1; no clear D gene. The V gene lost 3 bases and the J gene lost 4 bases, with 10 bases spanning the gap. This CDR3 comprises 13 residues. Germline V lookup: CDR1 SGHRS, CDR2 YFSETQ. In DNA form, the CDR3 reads TGCGCCAGCAGCTCGGAACCGCTCACTGAAGCTTTCTTT. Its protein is CASSSEPLTEAFF.

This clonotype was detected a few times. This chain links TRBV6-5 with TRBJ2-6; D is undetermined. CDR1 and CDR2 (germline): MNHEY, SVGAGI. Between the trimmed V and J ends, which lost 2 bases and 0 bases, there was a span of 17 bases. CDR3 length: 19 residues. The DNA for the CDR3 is TGTGCCAGCAGTTACCACTGGGCATTAGTCCGCTCTGGGGCCAACGTCCTGACTTTC. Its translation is CASSYHWALVRSGANVLTF.

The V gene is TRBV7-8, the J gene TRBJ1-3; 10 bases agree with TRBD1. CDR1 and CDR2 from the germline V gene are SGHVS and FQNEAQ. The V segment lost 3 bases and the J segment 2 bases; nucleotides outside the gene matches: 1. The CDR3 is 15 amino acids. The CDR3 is CASSLTGGTGNTIYF. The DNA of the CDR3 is TGTGCCAGCAGCTTGACAGGGGGCACTGGAAACACCATATATTTT.

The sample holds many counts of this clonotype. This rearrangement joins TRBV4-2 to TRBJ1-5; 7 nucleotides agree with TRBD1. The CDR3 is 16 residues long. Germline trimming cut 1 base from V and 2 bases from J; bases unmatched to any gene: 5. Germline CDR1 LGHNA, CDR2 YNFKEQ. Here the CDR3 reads CASSQGAGGGNQPQHF. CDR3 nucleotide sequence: TGTGCCAGCAGCCAAGGGGCAGGGGGTGGCAATCAGCCCCAGCATTTT.

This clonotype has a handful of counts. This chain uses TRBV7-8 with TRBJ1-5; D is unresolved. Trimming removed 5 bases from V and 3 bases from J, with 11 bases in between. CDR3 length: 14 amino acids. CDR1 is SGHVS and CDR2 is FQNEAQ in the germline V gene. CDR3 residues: CASSPDGPNQPQHF. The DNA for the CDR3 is TGTGCCAGCAGCCCGGATGGGCCCAATCAGCCCCAGCATTTT.

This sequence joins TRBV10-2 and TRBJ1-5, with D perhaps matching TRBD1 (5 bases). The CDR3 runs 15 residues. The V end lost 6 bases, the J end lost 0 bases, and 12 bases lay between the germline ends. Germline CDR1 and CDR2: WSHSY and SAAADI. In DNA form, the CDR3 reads TGCGCCAGCAGGGAATCAGGGTATAGCAATCAGCCCCAGCATTTT. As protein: CASRESGYSNQPQHF.

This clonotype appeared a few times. Written as DNA, the CDR3 is TGTGCCAGCAGCACCGAGGTGGTCCCCTACGAGCAGTACTTC. Its protein is CASSTEVVPYEQYF. The chain joins TRBV9 to TRBJ2-7, with D unresolved. CDR1 is SGDLS and CDR2 is YYNGEE in the germline V gene. The CDR3 totals 14 residues. Trimming removed 4 bases from V and 2 bases from J, with 13 bases in between.

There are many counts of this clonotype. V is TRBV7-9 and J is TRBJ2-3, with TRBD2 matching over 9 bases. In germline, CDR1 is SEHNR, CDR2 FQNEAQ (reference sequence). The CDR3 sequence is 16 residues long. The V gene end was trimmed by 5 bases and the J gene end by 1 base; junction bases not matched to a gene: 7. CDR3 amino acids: CASSTSLAGRTDTQYF. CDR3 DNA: TGTGCCAGCAGCACCTCTCTAGCGGGGCGCACAGATACGCAGTATTTT.

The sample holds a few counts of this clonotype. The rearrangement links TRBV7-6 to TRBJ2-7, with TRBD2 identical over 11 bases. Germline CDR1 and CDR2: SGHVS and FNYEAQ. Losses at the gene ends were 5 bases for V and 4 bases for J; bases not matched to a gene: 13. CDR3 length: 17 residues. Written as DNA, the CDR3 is TGTGCCAGCAGCCGTAACGCGATACTAGCGGGGGCTTACGAGCAGTACTTC. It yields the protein CASSRNAILAGAYEQYF.

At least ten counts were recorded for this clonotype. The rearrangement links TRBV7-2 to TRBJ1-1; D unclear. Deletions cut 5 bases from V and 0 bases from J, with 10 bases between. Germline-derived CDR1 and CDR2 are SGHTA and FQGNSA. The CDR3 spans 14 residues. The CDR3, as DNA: TGTGCCAGCAGCCCCCGCAGAGTGAACACTGAAGCTTTCTTT. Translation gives CASSPRRVNTEAFF.

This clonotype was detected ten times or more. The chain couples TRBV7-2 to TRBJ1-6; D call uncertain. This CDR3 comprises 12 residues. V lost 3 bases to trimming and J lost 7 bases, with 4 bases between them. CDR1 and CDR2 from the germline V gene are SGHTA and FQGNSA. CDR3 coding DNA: TGTGCCAGCAGCTTGGGGAATTCACCCCTCCACTTT. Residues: CASSLGNSPLHF.

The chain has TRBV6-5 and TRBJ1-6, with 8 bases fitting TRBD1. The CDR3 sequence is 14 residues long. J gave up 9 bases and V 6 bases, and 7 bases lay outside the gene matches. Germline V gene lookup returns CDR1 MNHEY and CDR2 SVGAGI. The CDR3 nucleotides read TGTGCCAGCAGCCCGGACAGGGCGGGTTCACCCCTCCACTTT. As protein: CASSPDRAGSPLHF.

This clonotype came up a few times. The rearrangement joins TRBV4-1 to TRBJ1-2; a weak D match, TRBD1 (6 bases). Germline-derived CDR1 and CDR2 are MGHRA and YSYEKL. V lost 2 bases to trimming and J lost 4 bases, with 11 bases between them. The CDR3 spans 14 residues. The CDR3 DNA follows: TGCGCCAGCAGCCAAAAACAGGGTACCTATGGCTACACCTTC. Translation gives CASSQKQGTYGYTF.

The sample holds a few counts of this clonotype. CDR3 nucleotide sequence: TGTGCCAGCAGTTTTAGGGGGCGTCCGACTGAAGCTTTCTTT. It specifies CASSFRGRPTEAFF. The chain combines TRBV12-3 or TRBV12-4 with TRBJ1-1, with TRBD1 identical over 7 bases. CDR3 length: 14 amino acids. V was clipped by 3 bases and J by 5 bases; unmatched bases: 6.

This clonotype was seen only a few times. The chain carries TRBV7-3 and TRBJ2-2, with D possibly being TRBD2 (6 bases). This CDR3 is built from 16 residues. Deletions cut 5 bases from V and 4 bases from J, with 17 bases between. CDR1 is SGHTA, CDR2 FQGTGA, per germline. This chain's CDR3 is CASSRDVGRTTGELFF. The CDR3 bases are TGTGCCAGCAGCAGGGACGTGGGGAGGACCACCGGGGAGCTGTTTTTT.

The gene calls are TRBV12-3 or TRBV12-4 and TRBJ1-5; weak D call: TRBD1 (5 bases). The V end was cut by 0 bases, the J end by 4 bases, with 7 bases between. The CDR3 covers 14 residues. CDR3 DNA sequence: TGTGCCAGCAGTTTAGCGACAGATAATCAGCCCCAGCATTTT. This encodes CASSLATDNQPQHF.

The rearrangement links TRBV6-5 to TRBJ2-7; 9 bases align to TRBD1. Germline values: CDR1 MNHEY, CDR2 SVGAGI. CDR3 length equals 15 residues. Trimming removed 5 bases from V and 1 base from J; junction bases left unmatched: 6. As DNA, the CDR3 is TGTGCCAGCAGTGGAGGAGGGACAGGGTCCTACGAGCAGTACTTC. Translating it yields CASSGGGTGSYEQYF.